Below, one T cell receptor (beta chain) is given with its context. The target antigen is unknown. This record comes from a study of cytomegalovirus exposure and HLA in healthy donors. The primer mix had 60 Vbeta and 13 Jbeta primers. TCRdb's copy holds only in-frame clones and misses some; the assay was immunoSEQ multiplex PCR. The table has 95,000 to 110,000 clones, more than 65% seen once; the top ten hold about a tenth. The CDR3 length is 14 residues. Per the germline V gene, CDR1 is WNHNN and CDR2 is SYGVQD (reference sequence). The V gene lost 6 bases and the J gene lost 1 base, with 12 bases spanning the gap. The study, taken as a whole, reports: A later analysis showed TCR association rates differing by HLA locus, peaking at DRB1 and lowest at HLA-C. Across donors, most TCRs were seen rarely, yet some public ones were widespread. Cytomegalovirus status was reportedly diagnosed by the classifier with high specificity and sensitivity. It was fewer than 200 TCR beta chains that were listed as cytomegalovirus-associated.

The sample was PBMCs. The sequence was collected from a woman aged 18-29 years in good health and CMV-seropositive. This rearrangement joins TRBV10-1 to TRBJ1-1, with no clear D. The CDR3 sequence: CASSAQRENTEAFF. The CDR3 nucleotides are TGCGCCAGCAGCGCCCAGCGGGAGAACACTGAAGCTTTCTTT.